This T cell receptor beta chain was retrieved from a study of T cell responses to AZD1222 COVID-19 vaccine. The study, taken as a whole, reports: With dominance at 160-218 and 743-854, vaccine-associated CD4 TCRs spanned spike. The study reported that nearly half of spike-specific TCRs target unmutated variant regions.

Here immunoSEQ multiplex PCR was the method, and the copy in TCRdb shows in-frame clones only, minus some. In the table there are approximately 70,000 clones, 84% of which are singletons. In regard to this clone: What it binds is not known.

The germline CDR1 and CDR2 sequences are SNHLY and FYNNEI. Trimming took 6 bases from V and 6 from J; bases not matched to a gene: 7. The CDR3 contains 14 residues. The chain has TRBV2 and TRBJ1-5, with TRBD1 matching over 8 bases. This specimen was peripheral blood, taken on day 0 of AZD1222 vaccination. The TCR originated in an adult in good health. The CDR3 reads CASSADREGQPQHF. In DNA, the CDR3 is TGTGCCAGCAGCGCGGACAGGGAGGGTCAGCCCCAGCATTTT.